These T cell receptor beta chains were read from a single sample in a study of blood T cell repertoires in COVID-19. The table came from immunoSEQ multiplex PCR; TCRdb's copy has only in-frame clones and leaves some out. The sample records tens of thousands of clones, 75% to 90% being singletons. Input material: peripheral blood. These receptor sequences come from a man aged 55 to 70 with COVID-19, enrolled during active disease. Each CDR3 is given with its conserved first and last residue. D genes are given only for firm matches. Rows give clone size only sometimes, using once, few, many, or a class for an expanded clone.

TRBJ1-1 | . | TRBV5-1 | TRBD1 | TGCGCCAGCAGCTGGTTGACAGGGATAAACACTGAAGCTTTCTTT | CASSWLTGINTEAFF
TRBJ1-6 | . | TRBV7-2 | . | TGTGCCAGCAGAGCAACAGGGCGTAATTCACCCCTCCACTTT | CASRATGRNSPLHF
TRBJ2-5 | . | TRBV11-3 | . | TGTGCCAGCAGCTCCCCCCAGGGTAAAGAGACCCAGTACTTC | CASSSPQGKETQYF
TRBJ1-6 | . | TRBV7-9 | . | TGTGCCAGCAGCTTAGGGGCAGTGGATAATTCACCCCTCCACTTT | CASSLGAVDNSPLHF
TRBJ2-1 | once | TRBV9 | TRBD2 | TGTGCCAGCAGCGTAGGAACTCTAGCGGGAGGATACAATGAGCAGTTCTTC | CASSVGTLAGGYNEQFF
TRBJ2-7 | . | TRBV27 | TRBD1 | TGTGCCAGCAGTGCGACAGGGAGAGCCTACGAGCAGTACTTC | CASSATGRAYEQYF
TRBJ2-1 | . | TRBV7-9 | TRBD2 | TGTGCCAGCAGCCTTGGACTAGCGGGGAACAATGAGCAGTTCTTC | CASSLGLAGNNEQFF
TRBJ1-2 | . | TRBV5-1 | . | TGCGCCAGCAGCTTGTCAGGGGATGGCTACACCTTC | CASSLSGDGYTF
TRBJ1-2 | . | TRBV11-3 | . | TGTGCCAGCGCCCTCAGGACGGAGGATGGCTACACCTTC | CASALRTEDGYTF
TRBJ2-5 | . | TRBV5-4 | TRBD1 | TGTGCCAGCAGACTCGACAGGGAGACGCAAGAGACCCAGTACTTC | CASRLDRETQETQYF
TRBJ2-7 | . | TRBV5-4 | TRBD1 | TGTGCCAGCAGCAGACAGGGGCTCGAGCAGTACTTC | CASSRQGLEQYF
TRBJ2-1 | once | TRBV27 | . | TGTGCCAGCAGTCCCCGTAAGAGCTCCTACAATGAGCAGTTCTTC | CASSPRKSSYNEQFF
TRBJ2-3 | . | TRBV30 | TRBD2 | TGTGCCTGGAGTGTACGTTACGGGAGGGCCGGAACCAACACAGATACGCAGTATTTT | CAWSVRYGRAGTNTDTQYF
TRBJ2-1 | . | TRBV13 | . | TGTGCCAGCACCTCGGCTAGCTGGAGCTCCTACAATGAGCAGTTCTTC | CASTSASWSSYNEQFF
TRBJ1-5 | . | TRBV11-3 | . | TGTGCCAGCAGTACAAGATCCAATCAGCCCCAGCATTTT | CASSTRSNQPQHF
TRBJ2-1 | . | TRBV7-6 | . | TGTGCCAGCAGCTTAGCGGACGGGAGAGCCTACAATGAGCAGTTCTTC | CASSLADGRAYNEQFF
TRBJ2-7 | . | TRBV7-7 | TRBD2 | TGTGCCAGCAGCTTAGTAGCGGCGGGAGAGCGGTTGGTGTACGAGCAGTACTTC | CASSLVAAGERLVYEQYF
TRBJ1-1 | . | TRBV7-6 | TRBD1 | TGTGCCAGCAGCCCGTCGACAGGGGACACTGAAGCTTTCTTT | CASSPSTGDTEAFF
TRBJ1-2 | . | TRBV6-6 | . | TGTGCCAGCAGTTACGGAACAGGGTCTAACTATGGCTACACCTTC | CASSYGTGSNYGYTF
TRBJ2-1 | . | TRBV5-1 | TRBD2 | TGCGCCAGCACCGAAGCGGGAGCGTATAATGAGCAGTTCTTC | CASTEAGAYNEQFF
TRBJ2-7 | . | TRBV3-1/TRBV3-2 | . | TGTGCCAGCAGCCAAGATTCGGACATCGCCTACGAGCAGTACTTC | CASSQDSDIAYEQYF
TRBJ2-4 | few | TRBV19 | . | TGTGCCAGTAGTACCCCTCGGGGAGGCGAAAACATTCAGTACTTC | CASSTPRGGENIQYF
TRBJ1-1 | . | TRBV28 | TRBD1 | TGTGCCAGCGTATACTCTACAGGGGACCCGAACACTGAAGCTTTCTTT | CASVYSTGDPNTEAFF
TRBJ2-5 | . | TRBV19 | . | TGTGCCAGTAGTGGACCGGACAGTCTCCAAGAGACCCAGTACTTC | CASSGPDSLQETQYF
TRBJ1-5 | few | TRBV3-1/TRBV3-2 | . | TGTGCCAGCAGCCAAGAGAGTCAGCCCCAGCATTTT | CASSQESQPQHF
TRBJ1-1 | once | TRBV25-1 | . | TGTGCCAGCAGTACTAGTGAAACAGTGAACACTGAAGCTTTCTTT | CASSTSETVNTEAFF
TRBJ2-7 | . | TRBV3-1/TRBV3-2 | . | TGTGCCAGCAGCCGGCAGGTTTACGAGCAGTACTTC | CASSRQVYEQYF
TRBJ2-5 | . | TRBV18 | TRBD2 | TGTGCCAGCTCACGAAATAGCGGGGTTAGCGAGACCCAGTACTTC | CASSRNSGVSETQYF
TRBJ2-3 | . | TRBV24-1 | TRBD2 | TGTGCCACCAGTGCCCCAACATGGACTAGCGGGGCCACAGATACGCAGTATTTT | CATSAPTWTSGATDTQYF
TRBJ2-1 | . | TRBV19 | TRBD1 | TGTGCCAGTAGTTTCCACAGGGGGCAGCAGTTCTTC | CASSFHRGQQFF
TRBJ2-7 | . | TRBV10-1 | TRBD2 | TGCGCCAGCAGTCTGACTAGCGGGGGCCCGGACGAGCAGTACTTC | CASSLTSGGPDEQYF
TRBJ1-1 | . | TRBV28 | . | TGTGCCAGCAGTCTACCTCAGGGTGAAGCTTTCTTT | CASSLPQGEAFF
TRBJ2-3 | . | TRBV6-2/TRBV6-3 | . | TGTGCCAGCAGTTACTCGATCGGGGGAGATACGCAGTATTTT | CASSYSIGGDTQYF
TRBJ2-2 | . | TRBV5-1 | . | TGCGCCAGCAGCTTGGCCAGGGTTACCGGGGAGCTGTTTTTT | CASSLARVTGELFF
TRBJ1-5 | once | TRBV12-5 | . | TGTGCTAGTGCTCGGGGGACCTTGGGCAATCAGCCCCAGCATTTT | CASARGTLGNQPQHF
TRBJ2-7 | . | TRBV15 | . | TGTGCCACCAGCAGTCCGCCCGGGGACGAGCAGTACTTC | CATSSPPGDEQYF
TRBJ2-6 | once | TRBV7-6 | TRBD1 | TGTGCCAGCAGCTTAGCTACAGGGGGAGGTGGGGCCAACGTCCTGACTTTC | CASSLATGGGGANVLTF
TRBJ2-7 | . | TRBV7-8 | . | TGTGCCAGCAGCCTCGAGGGTTTTCTCGAGCAGTACTTC | CASSLEGFLEQYF
TRBJ2-2 | . | TRBV5-1 | . | TGCGCCAGCAGCTTTGGGGGGACCGGGGAGCTGTTTTTT | CASSFGGTGELFF
TRBJ2-1 | . | TRBV29-1 | TRBD2 | TGCAGCGTTGAAAGGGCTAGCGGGAGGGCCTCGAACAATGAGCAGTTCTTC | CSVERASGRASNNEQFF
TRBJ1-2 | . | TRBV24-1 | TRBD1 | TGTGCCACCAGTGGACCCCAGGGGGACTATGGCTACACCTTC | CATSGPQGDYGYTF